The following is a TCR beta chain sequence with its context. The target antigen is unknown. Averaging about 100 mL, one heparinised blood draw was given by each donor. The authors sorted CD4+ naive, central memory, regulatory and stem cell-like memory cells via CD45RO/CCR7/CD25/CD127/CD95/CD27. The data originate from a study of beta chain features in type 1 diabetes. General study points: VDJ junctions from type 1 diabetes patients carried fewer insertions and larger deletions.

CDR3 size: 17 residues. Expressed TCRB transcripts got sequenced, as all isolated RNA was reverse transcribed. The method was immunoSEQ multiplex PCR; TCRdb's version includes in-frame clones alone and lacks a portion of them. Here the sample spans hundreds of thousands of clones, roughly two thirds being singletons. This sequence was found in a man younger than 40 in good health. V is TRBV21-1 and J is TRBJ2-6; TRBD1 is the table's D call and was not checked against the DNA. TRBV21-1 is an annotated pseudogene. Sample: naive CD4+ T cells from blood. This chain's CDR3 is CASKRRQESSGANVLTF. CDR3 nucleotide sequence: TGTGCCAGCAAAAGGAGACAGGAGAGCTCTGGGGCCAACGTCCTGACTTTC.